This T cell receptor (beta chain) came from a study of blood T cell repertoires in COVID-19. Overall study: The United States, Italy and Spain provided the acute and convalescent COVID-19 samples.

This clone has more than one count but fewer than ten. Germline-derived CDR1 and CDR2 are LGHDT and YNNKEL (reference sequence). This CDR3 spans 16 amino acids. V lost 4 bases, J lost 7 bases, and 22 bases lay in between. Enrollment of patients from Seattle took place during active infection, with longitudinal follow-up. Methods used by the authors: Amplification of reference gene primers was used by the study to estimate nucleated cell counts. Repertoires were generated with immunoSEQ multiplex PCR, while TCRdb's copy carries only in-frame clones and drops some. That table gives V, J and clone size, and the DNA gave D and trimming. This sample has 310,000 or so clones, with around 90% found just once.

This sequence originates from a man between 25 and 39 years old with COVID-19, enrolled during active disease. Specimen: peripheral blood. The chain combines TRBV3-1 (or the pseudogene TRBV3-2) with TRBJ1-2; D is perhaps TRBD1 (6 bases). In nucleotides, the CDR3 is TGTGCCAGCAGCCCAAGTACGGGGGGCGCGGTAGGTGGCTACACCTTC. This codes for CASSPSTGGAVGGYTF.